The 21 T cell receptor beta chains listed next were all sequenced from one sample in a study of T cells in Graves' hyperthyroidism and ophthalmopathy. Researchers took RNA transcripts and amplified the TCR beta CDR3 regions from them. First-round RT-PCR of the TCR CDR3 relied on the HTBI primer set. TCRdb used MiXCR to reprocess the multiplex PCR reads, holding one entry per CDR3 protein. The sample contains a few hundred thousand distinct CDR3 sequences, more than 15% of which appear only once. The source material was blood. Receptors originate from a woman aged 25 to 45 with Graves' hyperthyroidism.

This clonotype was counted a few times. The V and J genes are TRBV7-9 and TRBJ1-5, with 10 bases that match TRBD1. V dropped 5 bases and J dropped 5; count of bases not matched to a gene: 6. The CDR3 totals 15 residues. The germline V gene encodes CDR1 SEHNR and CDR2 FQNEAQ (reference sequence). DNA of the CDR3: TGTGCCAGCAGCGAGGGGACAGGGGACGATCAGCCCCAGCATTTT. It yields the protein CASSEGTGDDQPQHF. Looking up the rest from reference TRBV7-9 and TRBJ1-5 gives the full variable domain: DTGVSQNPRHKITKRGQNVTFRCDPISEHNRLYWYRQTLGQGPEFLTYFQNEAQLEKSRLLSDRFSAERPKGSFSTLEIQRTEQGDSAMYLCASSEGTGDDQPQHFGDGTRLSIL.

This clonotype has ten or more counts. The V gene is TRBV11-3, the J gene TRBJ2-1; 7 nucleotides align to TRBD2. CDR1 is SGHNT and CDR2 is YENEEA in the germline V gene. The CDR3 length is 12 residues. J gave up 10 bases and V 6 bases, and 6 bases lay outside the gene matches. The CDR3 protein is CASSRLAGEQFF. As DNA, the CDR3 is TGTGCCAGCAGTAGACTAGCTGGCGAGCAGTTCTTC.

The chain combines TRBV10-3 with TRBJ1-2, with D perhaps matching TRBD1 (5 bases). CDR3 length: 15 residues. The germline gives CDR1 ENHRY, CDR2 SYGVKD. V dropped 9 bases and J dropped 2 bases, with 19 bases sitting between them. CDR3 coding DNA: TGTGCCATAAGTCCGTTGGGGCAGACCAACTATGGCTACACCTTC. As protein: CAISPLGQTNYGYTF.

The chain carries TRBV19 and TRBJ1-2, with D uncertain. The CDR3 is 11 amino acids. Germline V gives CDR1 LNHDA, CDR2 SQIVND (reference sequence). With 6 bases removed from V and 10 bases from J, the gap between germline ends came to 12 bases. The CDR3 region has the DNA TGTGCCAGTAGATATCGGAATGACTACACCTTC. Its protein is CASRYRNDYTF.

The V and J genes are TRBV14 and TRBJ1-4, with 7 bases that match TRBD1. Germline V gene data show CDR1 as SGHDN and CDR2 as FVKESK. With 1 base clipped from V and 12 bases from J, the junction kept 2 bases outside the gene matches. The CDR3 loop spans 12 amino acids. The CDR3 nucleotides read TGTGCCAGCAGCCAAGGACAGGGCCAACTGTTTTTT. Protein sequence: CASSQGQGQLFF.

The V gene is TRBV4-1, the J gene TRBJ2-1, with no clear D. The V and J ends lost 6 bases and 0 bases respectively, with 9 bases between them. Germline assignment: CDR1 MGHRA and CDR2 YSYEKL. The CDR3 is made up of 14 amino acids. DNA for the CDR3: TGCGCCAGCAGGACCTCTTTCTCCTACAATGAGCAGTTCTTC. This encodes CASRTSFSYNEQFF.

Only a few counts were recorded for this clonotype. The gene calls are TRBV25-1 and TRBJ2-5, with 9 bases that match TRBD2. CDR3 length equals 13 residues. Germline-derived CDR1 and CDR2 are MGHDK and SYGVNS. V was clipped by 7 bases and J by 4 bases; unmatched bases: 4. This chain's CDR3 is CASNLAGSETQYF. CDR3 sequence (DNA): TGTGCCAGCAATCTAGCGGGGTCAGAGACCCAGTACTTC.

In regard to this clonotype: It may be a read error: a sequence one base away is much more abundant. The CDR3, as DNA: TGCAGTGCTAGAGATTGGACAGGGAGGGCCCACGAGCAGTACTTC. This sequence encodes CSARDWTGRAHEQYF. The gene calls are TRBV20-1 and TRBJ2-7; a weak D match, TRBD1 (8 bases). CDR3 length equals 15 residues. Trimming pared 0 bases from V and 5 bases from J, leaving 17 bases between. The V gene's germline CDR1 is DFQATT and CDR2 SNEGSKA (reference sequence).

V gene TRBV6-1 combines with J gene TRBJ2-7, with 9 bases identical to TRBD2. Germline V gene sequence: CDR1 MNHNS, CDR2 SASEGT. The junction had 8 bases not matched to a gene; V was cut back by 3 bases and J by 2 bases. There are 16 residues in the CDR3. Written as DNA, the CDR3 is TGTGCCAGCAGTGATATAGGACTAGCGCAACCCTACGAGCAGTACTTC. As protein: CASSDIGLAQPYEQYF.

The table lists this clonotype with many counts. This sequence joins TRBV30 and TRBJ2-4; D gene ambiguous. There are 12 residues in the CDR3. Trimming shortened V by 0 bases and J by 4 bases, and 4 bases separated the two germline ends. Looked up from germline, CDR1 is GTSNPN and CDR2 is SVGIG (reference sequence). This CDR3 reads CAWSVTKNIQYF. CDR3 DNA: TGTGCCTGGAGTGTAACGAAAAACATTCAGTACTTC.

This clonotype came up many times. This chain uses TRBV7-9 with TRBJ1-1; D call uncertain. V was pared by 2 bases and J by 2 bases, with 12 bases between. This CDR3 is built from 15 residues. CDR1 and CDR2 from the germline V gene are SEHNR and FQNEAQ (reference sequence). As DNA, the CDR3 is TGTGCCAGCAGCTTACTATCAGCCAGCAACACTGAAGCTTTCTTT. Residues: CASSLLSASNTEAFF. Looking up the rest from reference TRBV7-9 and TRBJ1-1 gives the full variable domain: DTGVSQNPRHKITKRGQNVTFRCDPISEHNRLYWYRQTLGQGPEFLTYFQNEAQLEKSRLLSDRFSAERPKGSFSTLEIQRTEQGDSAMYLCASSLLSASNTEAFFGQGTRLTVV.

The rearrangement uses TRBV5-8 and TRBJ1-1; D is possibly TRBD1 (5 bases). The CDR3 runs to 10 residues. V was shortened by 3 bases and J by 11 bases, with 8 bases between the two germline ends. The germline V gene encodes CDR1 SGHTS and CDR2 YDEGEE. The CDR3 DNA reads as TGTGCCAGCAGCTCGGGGGTGGCTTTCTTT. Translated: CASSSGVAFF.

The chain joins TRBV4-2 to TRBJ1-4; maybe TRBD1 (6 bases). Trimming cost V 0 bases and J 6 bases, with 11 bases left between them. Germline loops: CDR1 LGHNA, CDR2 YNFKEQ. This CDR3 spans 15 amino acids. The DNA for the CDR3 is TGTGCCAGCAGCCAAGATCCACAGGGCCATGAAAAACTGTTTTTT. It translates to CASSQDPQGHEKLFF.

In this sample, this clonotype turned up many times. This rearrangement joins TRBV12-3 or TRBV12-4 to TRBJ2-7, with 8 bases aligning to TRBD1. The CDR3 is made up of 14 amino acids. The V and J ends lost 5 bases and 0 bases, in that order; junction bases with no gene match: 3. The CDR3 region is CASSGGQVSYEQYF. The DNA of the CDR3 is TGTGCCAGCAGTGGGGGACAGGTCTCCTACGAGCAGTACTTC.

The table lists this clonotype with many counts. The chain is built from TRBV6-2 or TRBV6-3 and TRBJ2-1; D is unresolved. Germline V gene data show CDR1 as MNHEY and CDR2 as SVGEGT. Trimming took off 7 bases at V and 0 bases at J, with 7 bases between the two ends. The length of the CDR3 is 13 residues. This CDR3 reads CASTASSYNEQFF. The CDR3 DNA follows: TGTGCCAGCACCGCTAGCTCCTACAATGAGCAGTTCTTC.

The table lists this clonotype with many counts. The chain employs TRBV20-1 and TRBJ2-1; D is ambiguous. Germline values: CDR1 DFQATT, CDR2 SNEGSKA (reference sequence). The V end lost 5 bases, the J end lost 3 bases, and 17 bases lay between the germline ends. This CDR3 has 15 residues. In DNA form, the CDR3 reads TGCAGTGCTTCCGTCGGGCGGACGATCTACAATGAGCAGTTCTTC. It yields the protein CSASVGRTIYNEQFF.

This clonotype was counted ten times or more. V usage is TRBV12-3 or TRBV12-4 and J usage is TRBJ2-7; no definite D call. V was shortened by 6 bases and J by 1 base, with 16 bases between the two germline ends. CDR3 size: 15 residues. The CDR3 sequence: CASSSTFSASYEQYF. The CDR3 DNA reads TGTGCCAGCAGCTCCACGTTTTCCGCGTCCTACGAGCAGTACTTC.

The chain couples TRBV27 to TRBJ2-2; 9 bases are shared with TRBD1. Germline CDR1 is MNHEY and CDR2 is SMNVEV (reference sequence). The trim removed 2 bases at V and 8 bases at J, leaving 6 bases unmatched. The CDR3 has 15 residues. This CDR3 is CASSLNTGGLGELFF. In DNA, the CDR3 is TGTGCCAGCAGTTTAAATACAGGGGGCCTAGGGGAGCTGTTTTTT.

This clonotype was seen many times. The J gene is TRBJ1-1, the V gene TRBV10-3; tentative D call: TRBD1 (5 bases). The germline V gene encodes CDR1 ENHRY and CDR2 SYGVKD. V shed 2 bases and J shed 1 base, with 8 bases lying between them. The CDR3 has 14 amino acids. CDR3 protein: CAISEMGGNTEAFF. The CDR3 DNA sequence: TGTGCCATCAGTGAGATGGGGGGGAACACTGAAGCTTTCTTT.

This chain connects TRBV18 to TRBJ2-3, with 14 positions matching TRBD2. This CDR3 is built from 16 residues. J was trimmed by 5 bases and V by 3 bases; bases with no gene match: 4. Looked up from germline, CDR1 is KGHSH and CDR2 is LQKENI. The CDR3 is CASSPGTSGSLDTQYF. In DNA form, the CDR3 reads TGTGCCAGCTCACCGGGGACTAGCGGGAGTTTAGATACGCAGTATTTT.

Remarks on this clonotype: A single base separates this from a much larger clone, so it may be a read error. The V and J genes are TRBV27 and TRBJ2-3; weak D call: TRBD1 (5 bases). Per the germline V gene, CDR1 is MNHEY and CDR2 is SMNVEV (reference sequence). The CDR3 covers 16 residues. CDR3 nucleotides: TGTGCCAGCAGTCCCCCTCAGGGATATGGCACATATACGCAGTATTTT. Translating it yields CASSPPQGYGTYTQYF.